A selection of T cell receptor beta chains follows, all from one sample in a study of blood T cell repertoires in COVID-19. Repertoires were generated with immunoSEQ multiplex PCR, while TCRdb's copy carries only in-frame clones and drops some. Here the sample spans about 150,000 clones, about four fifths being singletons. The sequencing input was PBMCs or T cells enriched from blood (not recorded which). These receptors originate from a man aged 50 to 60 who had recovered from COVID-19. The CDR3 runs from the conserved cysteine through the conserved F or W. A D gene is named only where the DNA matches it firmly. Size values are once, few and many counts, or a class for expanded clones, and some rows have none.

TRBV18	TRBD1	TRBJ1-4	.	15	CASSPTGTGNEKLFF	TGTGCCAGCTCACCAACCGGGACAGGGAATGAAAAACTGTTTTTT
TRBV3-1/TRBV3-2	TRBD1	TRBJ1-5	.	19	CASSQDRDRGRDGDQPQHF	TGTGCCAGCAGCCAAGATAGGGACAGGGGGCGAGATGGAGACCAGCCCCAGCATTTT
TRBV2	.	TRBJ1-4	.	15	CASSGRGTGNEKLFF	TGTGCCAGCAGCGGGAGGGGAACAGGAAATGAAAAACTGTTTTTT
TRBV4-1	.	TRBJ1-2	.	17	CASSTYRDTGFHYGYTF	TGCGCCAGCAGCACTTACCGGGACACCGGATTCCATTATGGCTACACCTTC
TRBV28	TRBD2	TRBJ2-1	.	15	CATWTSGPSYNEQFF	TGTGCCACCTGGACTAGCGGGCCTTCCTACAATGAGCAGTTCTTC
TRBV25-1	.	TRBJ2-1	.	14	CASSEWGGLSEQFF	TGTGCCAGCAGTGAATGGGGGGGGCTGAGTGAGCAGTTCTTC
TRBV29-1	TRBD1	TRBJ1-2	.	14	CSVGGDSSNYGYTF	TGCAGCGTTGGGGGGGACAGCAGTAACTATGGCTACACCTTC
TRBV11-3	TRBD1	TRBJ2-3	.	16	CASSSARDRGTDTQYF	TGTGCCAGCAGCTCAGCGCGGGACAGGGGGACAGATACGCAGTATTTT
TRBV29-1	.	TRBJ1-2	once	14	CSVVRDNLNYGYTF	TGCAGCGTTGTCAGGGATAACCTAAACTATGGCTACACCTTC
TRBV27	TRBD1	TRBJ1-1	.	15	CASSLVTGGVTEAFF	TGTGCCAGCAGTTTAGTGACAGGGGGAGTAACTGAAGCTTTCTTT
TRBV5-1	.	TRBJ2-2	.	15	CASSPNTGNTGELFF	TGCGCCAGCAGCCCTAATACAGGGAACACCGGGGAGCTGTTTTTT
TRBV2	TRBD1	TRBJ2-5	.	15	CASSVSAGQGPTQYF	TGTGCCAGCAGTGTCTCCGCTGGACAGGGCCCGACCCAGTACTTC
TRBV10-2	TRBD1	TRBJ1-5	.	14	CASSESTGGQPQHF	TGCGCCAGCAGTGAGTCGACAGGGGGTCAGCCCCAGCATTTT
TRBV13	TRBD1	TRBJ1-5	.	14	CASSYGQGSQPQHF	TGTGCCAGCAGCTACGGACAGGGGAGCCAGCCCCAGCATTTT
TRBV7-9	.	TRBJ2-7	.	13	CASSLAELSEQYF	TGTGCCAGCAGCTTAGCTGAGCTGTCCGAGCAGTACTTC
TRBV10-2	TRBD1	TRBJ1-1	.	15	CASRGRGGVDTEAFF	TGCGCCAGCAGGGGAAGAGGGGGCGTCGACACTGAAGCTTTCTTT
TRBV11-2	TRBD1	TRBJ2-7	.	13	CASSWDRPYEQYF	TGTGCCAGCAGTTGGGACAGACCCTACGAGCAGTACTTC
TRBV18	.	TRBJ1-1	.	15	CASSPTTGENTEAFF	TGTGCCAGCTCACCGACGACAGGCGAAAACACTGAAGCTTTCTTT
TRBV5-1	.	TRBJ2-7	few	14	CASSETGQTYEQYF	TGCGCCAGCAGTGAGACAGGCCAGACCTACGAGCAGTACTTC
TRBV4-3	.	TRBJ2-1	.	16	CASSQGAYLSYNEQFF	TGCGCCAGCAGCCAAGGGGCCTATCTCTCCTACAATGAGCAGTTCTTC
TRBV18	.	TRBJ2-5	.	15	CASSPDWGSQETQYF	TGTGCCAGCTCACCCGACTGGGGCAGTCAAGAGACCCAGTACTTC
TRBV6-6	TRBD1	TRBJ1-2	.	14	CASSSRTGSYGYTF	TGTGCCAGCAGTTCTCGGACAGGGAGCTATGGCTACACCTTC
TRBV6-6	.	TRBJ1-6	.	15	CASSQLQGRDSPLHF	TGTGCCAGCAGTCAGCTACAGGGCAGAGATTCACCCCTCCACTTT
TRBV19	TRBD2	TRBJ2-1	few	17	CASSILPGRGVHNEQFF	TGTGCCAGTAGTATACTCCCTGGTCGGGGGGTCCACAATGAGCAGTTCTTC
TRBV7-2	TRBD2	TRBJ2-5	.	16	CASSLGAGAYQETQYF	TGTGCCAGCAGCTTAGGAGCGGGGGCGTACCAAGAGACCCAGTACTTC
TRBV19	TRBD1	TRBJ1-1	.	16	CASSTRDRGLNTEAFF	TGTGCCAGTAGCACCCGGGACAGGGGGCTAAACACTGAAGCTTTCTTT
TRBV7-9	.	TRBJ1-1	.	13	CASSRSSGTEAFF	TGTGCCAGCAGCCGCAGTTCGGGTACTGAAGCTTTCTTT
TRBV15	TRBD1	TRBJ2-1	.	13	CATSRKGGREQFF	TGTGCCACCAGCAGGAAAGGGGGCAGGGAGCAGTTCTTC
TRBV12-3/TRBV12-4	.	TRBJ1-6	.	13	CATYRDSGSPLHF	TGTGCCACCTACCGGGACTCGGGGTCACCCCTCCACTTT